Here is one T cell receptor beta chain with its context. The data originate from a study of T cell clonotyping in hematopoietic cell transplantation. Germline CDR1 and CDR2: MDHEN and SYDVKM. There are 16 residues in the CDR3. Trimming at V came to 7 bases and at J to 8 bases, leaving 14 bases not matched to a gene. The repertoire was sequenced with immunoSEQ multiplex PCR; TCRdb's copy has only in-frame clones and lacks some. Among 9,500 to 12,000 clones listed, roughly 89% were seen once. Specimen: PBMCs, collected 100 days after allogeneic stem cell transplant. The TCR was taken from a female patient over 55 who had an allogeneic stem cell transplant from an unrelated donor, so the T cells may come from the graft donor. Some clones in this sample may be carry-over from other donors' samples. The rearrangement links TRBV28 to TRBJ1-4; 9 bases match TRBD1. CDR3 residues: CASTPGVGQGNEKLFF. The CDR3 DNA is TGTGCCAGCACCCCCGGAGTGGGACAGGGCAACGAAAAACTGTTTTTT.